The T cell receptor beta chain described here comes from a study of human T cells and chemical hapten exposure. Findings and limits, study-wide: All donors were alopecia patients, so their immunity may differ from that of healthy people.

TCRdb re-called the RACE reads with MiXCR, one entry per CDR3 protein. This sample yields about 110,000 distinct CDR3 sequences, of which about a tenth are seen a single time; 3% to 4% belongs to the top ten. There are a few counts of this clonotype. Antigen specificity is unknown. Sample time point: patch test 2, 6 weeks after DPC sensitization. Treatment in this sample: therapeutic diphenylcyclopropenone sensitization with weekly scalp DPC. This CDR3 has 14 amino acids. V was cut by 2 bases and J by 0 bases, with 7 bases left in between. Germline V gene data show CDR1 as MNHEY and CDR2 as SVGEGT. This sequence was found in a woman aged 40 to 50 with alopecia areata. Some clones in this sample may be carry-over from other donors' samples. The sample here was whole blood, taken in connection with sensitization to the hapten diphenylcyclopropenone (DPC). The chain couples TRBV6-2 or TRBV6-3 to TRBJ1-1, with D hard to call. The CDR3 region is CASSYDGLNTEAFF. In DNA, the CDR3 is TGTGCCAGCAGTTACGACGGTTTGAACACTGAAGCTTTCTTT.